Listed below are T cell receptor beta chains from one sample, sequenced in a study of blood T cells in healthy people across ages. TCRdb recomputed calls from the 5' RACE reads with MiXCR, one row per CDR3 protein. This table holds about 800,000 distinct CDR3 sequences, about half found once. Sequenced material: blood. The source is an elderly man in good health. Each CDR3 is given with its conserved first and last residue. D genes are given only for firm matches. Size values are once, few and many counts, or a class for expanded clones, and some rows have none.

cdr3_nt cdr3_aa v_call clone_size j_call d_call
TGTGCCAGCACTCGAGTGGGACAAGTGGATGGCTACACCTTC CASTRVGQVDGYTF TRBV27 once TRBJ1-2 -
TGTGCCAGCAGTTTTGGGGGGGCGACTAGCGGGAGCGACAATGAGCAGTTCTTC CASSFGGATSGSDNEQFF TRBV28 many TRBJ2-1 TRBD2
TGCAGCGTTTGCCGGGTAGGAGAGACCCAGTACTTC CSVCRVGETQYF TRBV29-1 - TRBJ2-5 -
TGTGCCAGCAGCAACGCTGGCAGATGGACTAGCGGGAGTGGCTACGAGCAGTACTTC CASSNAGRWTSGSGYEQYF TRBV21-1 few TRBJ2-7 -
TGTGCCAGCAGCCGACTAGCGGGAGTAAGGTTTGAGAATGAGCAGTTCTTC CASSRLAGVRFENEQFF TRBV7-9 - TRBJ2-1 TRBD2
TGTGCCAGCAGCGACGGACTAGCGGGAGGTAGGCAGTTCTTC CASSDGLAGGRQFF TRBV7-2 - TRBJ2-1 TRBD2
TGCAGTGCTCCGGTGGGGACCTACGAGCAGTACTTC CSAPVGTYEQYF TRBV20-1 - TRBJ2-7 -
TGTGCCAGCAGTTCCTCCTCTAGCGGGAGAAAGAACGAGCAGTACTTC CASSSSSSGRKNEQYF TRBV28 few TRBJ2-7 TRBD2
TGTGCCAGCAGCCGACAGGGGTACGGTACCCAGTACTTC CASSRQGYGTQYF TRBV3-1 few TRBJ2-5 TRBD1
TGCAGTGCTAGGAAGGGTCCGGGGAATGAGCAGTTCTTC CSARKGPGNEQFF TRBV20-1 - TRBJ2-1 -
TGCGCCAGCAGCTTGGTGGAGCACGTGGATACGCAGTATTTT CASSLVEHVDTQYF TRBV5-1 few TRBJ2-3 -
TGTGCCAGCAGTCCCACCGGGACTAGGGGGGGGAAGACCCAGTACTTC CASSPTGTRGGKTQYF TRBV12-3/TRBV12-4 - TRBJ2-5 TRBD2
TGTGCCAGCAGGGAACTAGCGGGAGGGAAAGATACGCAGTATTTT CASRELAGGKDTQYF TRBV28 - TRBJ2-3 TRBD2
TGTGCCAGCAGTCTGACTAGCATCCACGTGCAGTACTTC CASSLTSIHVQYF TRBV28 - TRBJ2-7 TRBD2
TGCAGTGCCTACGACGCTTCTACCTATGGCTACACCTTC CSAYDASTYGYTF TRBV20-1 few TRBJ1-2 -
TGCGCCAGCAGTTCAGGGACAGGGGGGTTCCATGAGCAGTTCTTC CASSSGTGGFHEQFF TRBV5-1 - TRBJ2-1 TRBD1